Detailed here is one T cell receptor (beta chain). Its cognate antigen is unknown. The sample originates from a study of long-term antiretroviral therapy in people with HIV. Study-wide results and caveats: Once patients were on ART, diversity went higher but still fell short of transplant donor controls. The study found narrower CDR3 length ranges in HIV repertoires than in controls.

Each participant with HIV received care in the United States. Assay version v3.0 of immunoSEQ was used, and it was run at survey level. The data were produced by immunoSEQ multiplex PCR, yet TCRdb's version contains in-frame clones alone and is incomplete. The table has around 34,000 clones, 65% to 90% seen once. CDR3 size: 17 residues. Germline loops: CDR1 MNHEY, CDR2 SMNVEV (reference sequence). Trimming cost V 3 bases and J 1 base; bases outside gene matches: 11. Source: unsorted PBMCs, taken 1.5 years after starting antiretroviral therapy. This sequence was found in a man aged 18 to 30 with HIV. The V and J genes are TRBV27 and TRBJ2-7; 8 bases agree with TRBD2. The CDR3 here is CASSFLSGSGLSYEQYF. CDR3 in DNA: TGTGCCAGCAGTTTTTTAAGCGGGAGCGGGTTATCCTACGAGCAGTACTTC.